The sequence of this T cell receptor beta chain was determined in a study of T cells in Graves' hyperthyroidism and ophthalmopathy. This clonotype was recorded at least ten times. The investigators amplified TCR beta CDR3 regions from RNA transcripts. With the HTBI primer set, the TCR CDR3 went through a first round of RT-PCR. One entry per CDR3 protein, called by TCRdb with MiXCR from the multiplex PCR reads. The sample includes about 350,000 distinct CDR3 sequences, 15% to 20% of them seen just once. The CDR3 is made up of 11 amino acids. The germline V and J ends were trimmed by 5 bases and 11 bases, with 13 bases remaining between them. CDR1 is LGHDT and CDR2 is YNNKEL in the germline V gene (reference sequence).

The origin of this receptor is a woman aged 40 to 50 with Graves' ophthalmopathy. The chain uses TRBV3-1 and TRBJ2-7; a weak D match, TRBD1 (6 bases). Material for sequencing was blood. The CDR3 loop reads CASSEGHREYF. The CDR3 nucleotides are TGTGCCAGCAGCGAAGGGCACAGGGAGTACTTC.